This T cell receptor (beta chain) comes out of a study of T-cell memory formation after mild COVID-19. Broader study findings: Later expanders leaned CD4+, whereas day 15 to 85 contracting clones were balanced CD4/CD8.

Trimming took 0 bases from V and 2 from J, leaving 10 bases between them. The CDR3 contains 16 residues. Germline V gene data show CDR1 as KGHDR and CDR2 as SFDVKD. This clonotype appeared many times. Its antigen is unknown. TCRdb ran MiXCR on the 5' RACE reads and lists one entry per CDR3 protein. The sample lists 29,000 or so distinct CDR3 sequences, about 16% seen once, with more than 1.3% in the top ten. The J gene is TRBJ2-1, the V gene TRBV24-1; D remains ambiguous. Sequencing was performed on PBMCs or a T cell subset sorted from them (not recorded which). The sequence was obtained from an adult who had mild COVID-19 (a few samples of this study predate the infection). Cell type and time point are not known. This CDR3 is CATSDLWGGAYNEQFF. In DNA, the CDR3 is TGTGCCACCAGTGATTTGTGGGGTGGGGCCTACAATGAGCAGTTCTTC.